This TCR beta chain emerged from a study of blood T cells in healthy people across ages. Alongside a J-beta primer mix, a sample-barcoded 5' primer served in a second PCR lasting roughly 6 to 12 cycles. TCRdb independently ran MiXCR on the 5' RACE reads; one entry per CDR3 protein. In the table there are 910,000 or so distinct CDR3 sequences, roughly 51% of which are singletons. The CDR3 has 12 amino acids. The V and J ends lost 7 bases and 6 bases, in that order; junction bases with no gene match: 3. Germline V gene data show CDR1 as SGHAT and CDR2 as FQNNGV. V and J are TRBV11-2 and TRBJ2-3, with 8 bases fitting TRBD2. The clonotype originates from a woman in her sixties in good health. Input material: blood. CDR3 DNA: TGTGCCAGCAATCGCGGGGGGGATACGCAGTATTTT. Protein sequence: CASNRGGDTQYF.